This T cell receptor beta chain was sequenced in a study of blood T cell repertoires in COVID-19. Study-wide context: Acute-phase and convalescent COVID-19 samples originated in the United States, Italy and Spain. PBMCs, B-cell-depleted T cells, or T cells provided the cDNA or gDNA that made up the material.

As handled by the study authors: Quantification of nucleated cells was approximated via reference gene primer amplification. TCRdb keeps only in-frame clones here, not all; method: immunoSEQ multiplex PCR. V and J calls and clone size are copied from that table; D and trimming were computed from the DNA. This sample carries about 240,000 clones, over 75% of them seen once, and the ten largest clones take about 1.9%. The CDR3 is 16 residues long. Germline CDR1 SNHLY, CDR2 FYNNEI. Trimming cost V 6 bases and J 2 bases; bases outside gene matches: 8. The clonotype was recovered from a man aged 25-40 years who had recovered from COVID-19. V usage is TRBV2 and J usage is TRBJ2-3, with TRBD2 matching over 10 bases. Material: peripheral blood. CDR3 in amino acids: CASRRGTSEYTDTQYF. CDR3 nucleotides: TGTGCCAGCAGGAGGGGGACTAGCGAATACACAGATACGCAGTATTTT.